The 19 T cell receptor beta chains given below trace back to one sample, sequenced in a study of blood T cell repertoires in COVID-19. Generated by immunoSEQ multiplex PCR, the TCRdb table keeps only in-frame clones and is missing some. The repertoire holds 150,000 to 200,000 clones, with roughly four fifths as singletons. Specimen: peripheral blood. These receptors all come from a man between 65 and 80 years old who had recovered from COVID-19.

The chain employs TRBV7-9 and TRBJ1-1, with 8 bases matching TRBD1. J was trimmed by 4 bases and V by 4 bases; bases with no gene match: 5. CDR1 SEHNR and CDR2 FQNEAQ come from the germline V gene (reference sequence). This CDR3 comprises 14 residues. In nucleotides, the CDR3 is TGTGCCAGCAGCTGGACAGGGAAGGCCACTGAAGCTTTCTTT. Protein product: CASSWTGKATEAFF.

This clone has more than one count but fewer than ten. The genes are TRBV19 and TRBJ2-5, with 8 bases matching TRBD1. Germline V gives CDR1 LNHDA, CDR2 SQIVND (reference sequence). This CDR3 has 13 amino acids. J was trimmed by 5 bases and V by 8 bases; bases with no gene match: 7. The CDR3 bases are TGTGCCAGTGGGTCAGGGGGCTCGGAGACCCAGTACTTC. It yields the protein CASGSGGSETQYF.

The chain combines TRBV4-3 with TRBJ1-2; possible D gene TRBD1, 5 bases. CDR1 LGHNA and CDR2 YSLEER come from the germline V gene. This CDR3 is 17 amino acids long. Trimming removed 0 bases from V and 5 bases from J, with 19 bases in between. CDR3 residues: CASSQDPQGQGGYGYTF. Here the CDR3 DNA reads TGCGCCAGCAGCCAAGACCCACAAGGCCAGGGAGGGTATGGCTACACCTTC.

This sequence joins TRBV10-2 and TRBJ2-7; D gene unclear. CDR1 is WSHSY, CDR2 SAAADI, per germline. The germline V and J ends were trimmed by 4 bases and 5 bases, with 12 bases remaining between them. The CDR3 is made up of 13 amino acids. CDR3 coding DNA: TGCGCCAGCAGTGTCCAGGAATTCAACGAGCAGTACTTC. Its protein is CASSVQEFNEQYF.

This clone was counted a few times. The chain has TRBV18 and TRBJ2-1; 11 bases are shared with TRBD1. Per germline, CDR1 KGHSH and CDR2 LQKENI. V shed 6 bases and J 5 bases; nucleotides not matched to a gene: 12. CDR3 length: 17 residues. The CDR3 loop is CASSHPLRTGGNNEQFF. CDR3 in DNA: TGTGCCAGCTCTCACCCCCTCCGGACAGGGGGCAACAATGAGCAGTTCTTC.

The V call is TRBV28, the J call TRBJ2-1, with D unclear. This CDR3 comprises 11 residues. Per germline, CDR1 MDHEN and CDR2 SYDVKM. With 4 bases removed from V and 9 bases from J, the gap between germline ends came to 7 bases. The CDR3 region has the DNA TGTGCCAGCAGTTCCCAGCGTGAGCAGTTCTTC. Residues: CASSSQREQFF.

This chain links TRBV19 with TRBJ1-5; D unclear. CDR1 and CDR2 from the germline V gene are LNHDA and SQIVND (reference sequence). V dropped 4 bases and J dropped 4 bases, with 11 bases sitting between them. The CDR3 is made up of 14 amino acids. The CDR3 reads CASSSTAFNQPQHF. CDR3 DNA sequence: TGTGCCAGTAGTAGCACAGCTTTTAATCAGCCCCAGCATTTT.

The rearrangement links TRBV27 to TRBJ1-1; a possible D gene is TRBD1 (6 bases). The V end lost 4 bases, the J end lost 4 bases, and 13 bases lay between the germline ends. Germline CDR1 reads MNHEY; CDR2 reads SMNVEV (reference sequence). The CDR3 covers 14 residues. The CDR3 sequence: CASSSRGGATEAFF. The CDR3 DNA reads TGTGCCAGCAGTTCAAGGGGGGGGGCCACTGAAGCTTTCTTT.

CDR3 region: CATSAQGNEKLFF. In DNA form, the CDR3 reads TGTGCCACCAGTGCTCAGGGGAACGAAAAACTGTTTTTT. The chain carries TRBV24-1 and TRBJ1-4; weak D call: TRBD1 (6 bases). Germline-derived CDR1 and CDR2 are KGHDR and SFDVKD. The CDR3 sequence is 13 residues long. The germline V and J ends were trimmed by 5 bases and 8 bases, with 11 bases remaining between them.

This chain uses TRBV19 with TRBJ2-7; 9 nucleotides match TRBD2. V trimming: 5 bases; J trimming: 3 bases; junction bases outside the gene matches: 8. The CDR3 sequence is 15 residues long. Germline CDR1 reads LNHDA; CDR2 reads SQIVND (reference sequence). CDR3 in amino acids: CASSPLGLAIYEQYF. CDR3 coding DNA: TGTGCCAGTAGTCCCCTCGGACTAGCGATCTACGAGCAGTACTTC.

V is TRBV2 and J is TRBJ2-1; 11 bases are shared with TRBD2. The CDR3 spans 15 residues. CDR1 and CDR2 (germline): SNHLY, FYNNEI. With 1 base clipped from V and 7 bases from J, the junction kept 3 bases outside the gene matches. The CDR3 DNA reads as TGTGCCAGCAGTGAAGTAAGGACTAGCGGGAATGAGCAGTTCTTC. Its translation is CASSEVRTSGNEQFF.

This clone appeared a single time. The chain employs TRBV7-6 and TRBJ2-3; D is unresolved. Trimming took off 5 bases at V and 5 bases at J, with 14 bases between the two ends. Germline values: CDR1 SGHVS, CDR2 FNYEAQ. The CDR3 has 14 residues. CDR3 nucleotide sequence: TGTGCCAGCAGCCCCGTGCCGGGTGGAGATACGCAGTATTTT. Amino acid sequence: CASSPVPGGDTQYF.

The chain employs TRBV9 and TRBJ2-2; 9 nucleotides match TRBD1. This CDR3 region has 15 residues. CDR1 and CDR2 (germline): SGDLS, YYNGEE. V shed 6 bases, J shed 5 bases, and the junction held 8 bases outside the gene matches. The CDR3 is CASNQQGASTGELFF. The CDR3 DNA reads as TGTGCCAGCAACCAACAGGGGGCTAGTACCGGGGAGCTGTTTTTT.

The chain links TRBV5-1 to TRBJ2-1; 8 bases align to TRBD1. The V and J ends lost 4 bases and 7 bases, in that order; junction bases with no gene match: 10. The CDR3 consists of 15 residues. The germline gives CDR1 SGHRS, CDR2 YFSETQ. As DNA, the CDR3 is TGCGCCAGCAGCCCTCGACCGGGACAGGCGAATGAGCAGTTCTTC. This gives the protein CASSPRPGQANEQFF.

This chain joins TRBV5-1 and TRBJ2-3; TRBD1 might be the D (5 bases). V gave up 1 base and J gave up 0 bases, with 12 bases separating them. This CDR3 spans 16 amino acids. Germline V gene sequence: CDR1 SGHRS, CDR2 YFSETQ. In DNA form, the CDR3 reads TGCGCCAGCAGCTTGCAGACAGCCTCTAGCACAGATACGCAGTATTTT. Translation: CASSLQTASSTDTQYF.

The J gene is TRBJ2-3, the V gene TRBV18; 9 nucleotides align to TRBD1. V was clipped by 4 bases and J by 2 bases; unmatched bases: 4. CDR3 length: 15 amino acids. Germline loops: CDR1 KGHSH, CDR2 LQKENI. The CDR3 spells CASSQQGALTDTQYF. The CDR3 DNA is TGTGCCAGCTCACAACAGGGGGCCCTCACAGATACGCAGTATTTT. Variable domain in full (rest from reference TRBV18 and TRBJ2-3): NAGVMQNPRHLVRRRGQEARLRCSPMKGHSHVYWYRQLPEEGLKFMVYLQKENIIDESGMPKERFSAEFPKEGPSILRIQQVVRGDSAAYFCASSQQGALTDTQYFGPGTRLTVL.

This clone came up a few times. V gene TRBV2 combines with J gene TRBJ1-3, with D perhaps TRBD1 (6 bases). CDR3 length equals 15 residues. Germline lookup yields CDR1 SNHLY and CDR2 FYNNEI. Trimming took 4 bases from V and 4 from J, leaving 14 bases between them. CDR3 in amino acids: CASSVLRGSGNTIYF. The CDR3 DNA is TGTGCCAGCAGTGTACTCAGGGGATCCGGAAACACCATATATTTT.

The CDR3 reads CASSQDVFSNEQFF. The CDR3 DNA follows: TGTGCCAGCAGCCAAGATGTATTCAGCAATGAGCAGTTCTTC. The chain recombines TRBV14 with TRBJ2-1; no firm D call. V lost 0 bases and J lost 6, with 9 bases in between. This CDR3 has 14 residues. Germline lookup yields CDR1 SGHDN and CDR2 FVKESK.

The chain links TRBV24-1 to TRBJ2-5; D perhaps matches TRBD1 (5 bases). Trimming removed 5 bases at V and 4 bases at J, with 22 bases between. CDR3 length: 17 residues. CDR1 is KGHDR and CDR2 is SFDVKD in the germline V gene. This CDR3 reads CATSGLGATDGSETQYF. The CDR3 nucleotides read TGTGCCACCAGTGGACTTGGGGCTACGGACGGGTCAGAGACCCAGTACTTC.